The 19 T cell receptor beta chains given below trace back to one sample, sequenced in a study of radiotherapy plus CTLA-4 blockade in lung cancer. Assay: immunoSEQ multiplex PCR; the TCRdb copy retains only in-frame clones and omits some. The sample yields 75,000 to 100,000 clones, 82% seen once. The input for sequencing was peripheral blood, taken from a patient treated with radiotherapy plus ipilimumab. Receptors were obtained from a human donor with non-small cell lung cancer who had a partial response to radiotherapy plus ipilimumab.

The chain joins TRBV7-2 to TRBJ2-1, with TRBD2 matching 7 bases. The CDR3 is 16 residues long. The trim removed 4 bases at V and 0 bases at J, leaving 6 bases unmatched. CDR1 is SGHTA and CDR2 is FQGNSA in the germline V gene. CDR3 in DNA: TGTGCCAGCAGCTCCTTCTCTAGCGGCTCCTACAATGAGCAGTTCTTC. Its translation: CASSSFSSGSYNEQFF. Full variable domain (missing parts from reference TRBV7-2 and TRBJ2-1): GAGVSQSPSNKVTEKGKDVELRCDPISGHTALYWYRQSLGQGLEFLIYFQGNSAPDKSGLPSDRFSAERTGGSVSTLTIQRTQQEDSAVYLCASSSFSSGSYNEQFFGPGTRLTVL.

V usage is TRBV9 and J usage is TRBJ2-1; 7 nucleotides agree with TRBD2. This CDR3 region has 14 residues. The germline V gene has CDR1 SGDLS and CDR2 YYNGEE. V trimming: 0 bases; J trimming: 9 bases; junction bases outside the gene matches: 6. In nucleotides, the CDR3 is TGTGCCAGCAGCGTAGTCCCGGGAGGCGGTGAGCAGTTCTTC. This encodes CASSVVPGGGEQFF.

The genes are TRBV7-3 and TRBJ2-2; 8 bases agree with TRBD2. V trimming: 5 bases; J trimming: 4 bases; junction bases outside the gene matches: 9. Germline V gene sequence: CDR1 SGHTA, CDR2 FQGTGA. This CDR3 comprises 16 residues. Here the CDR3 DNA reads TGTGCCAGCAGCCAGGTCGGGACTAGGGGCACCGGGGAGCTGTTTTTT. It yields the protein CASSQVGTRGTGELFF.

The V call is TRBV4-2, the J call TRBJ2-2; tentative D call: TRBD2 (5 bases). The CDR3 consists of 14 residues. With 1 base removed from V and 5 bases from J, the gap between germline ends came to 8 bases. CDR1 and CDR2 from the germline V gene are LGHNA and YNFKEQ. The CDR3 is CASSQGRGTGELFF. The CDR3 nucleotides are TGTGCCAGCAGCCAAGGTCGGGGAACCGGGGAGCTGTTTTTT.

V gene TRBV10-3 combines with J gene TRBJ1-5; 7 bases map to TRBD1. Germline CDR1 is ENHRY and CDR2 is SYGVKD. Trimming at V came to 6 bases and at J to 7 bases, leaving 9 bases not matched to a gene. CDR3 length: 14 residues. The CDR3 DNA reads TGTGCCATCAGCCGGGACAGTACGGGACAGCCCCAGCATTTT. Protein sequence: CAISRDSTGQPQHF.

The chain combines TRBV9 with TRBJ1-1; D may be TRBD1 (5 bases). The CDR3 is 16 residues long. Germline CDR1 is SGDLS and CDR2 is YYNGEE. Trimming took 0 bases from V and 1 from J, leaving 13 bases between them. The CDR3 sequence: CASSVAGGLENTEAFF. DNA for the CDR3: TGTGCCAGCAGCGTAGCCGGGGGGTTGGAGAACACTGAAGCTTTCTTT.

The chain is built from TRBV19 and TRBJ2-5; 12 bases fit TRBD2. Germline assignment: CDR1 LNHDA and CDR2 SQIVND (reference sequence). With V trimmed by 5 bases and J by 1 base, 5 bases remained unmatched. The CDR3 has 16 residues. The CDR3 DNA sequence: TGTGCCAGTAGTCTAGCGGGAGGGCCCGCCCAAGAGACCCAGTACTTC. Translation gives CASSLAGGPAQETQYF. The entire variable domain, with the rest obtained from reference TRBV19 and TRBJ2-5, is as follows: DGGITQSPKYLFRKEGQNVTLSCEQNLNHDAMYWYRQDPGQGLRLIYYSQIVNDFQKGDIAEGYSVSREKKESFPLTVTSAQKNPTAFYLCASSLAGGPAQETQYFGPGTRLLVL.

This rearrangement joins TRBV5-1 to TRBJ1-1; tentatively, D is TRBD1 (5 bases). CDR3 length: 14 residues. Germline CDR1 reads SGHRS; CDR2 reads YFSETQ. V lost 2 bases and J lost 8, with 16 bases in between. The CDR3 DNA sequence: TGCGCCAGCAGCTTCCCCAGGGCTGACGGCGAAGCTTTCTTT. Residues: CASSFPRADGEAFF. Combining the CDR3 with reference TRBV5-1 and TRBJ1-1 gives the whole variable domain KAGVTQTPRYLIKTRGQQVTLSCSPISGHRSVSWYQQTPGQGLQFLFEYFSETQRNKGNFPGRFSGRQFSNSRSEMNVSTLELGDSALYLCASSFPRADGEAFFGQGTRLTVV.

The rearrangement links TRBV6-5 to TRBJ2-1, with D possibly being TRBD2 (6 bases). The V gene's germline CDR1 is MNHEY and CDR2 SVGAGI. V lost 4 bases to trimming and J lost 2 bases, with 15 bases between them. This CDR3 has 16 amino acids. CDR3 in DNA: TGTGCCAGCAGTTGGGAGAGTAGCGGTGCCTACAATGAGCAGTTCTTC. Translation: CASSWESSGAYNEQFF.

The genes are TRBV2 and TRBJ1-1, with TRBD1 matching over 9 bases. Germline V gene sequence: CDR1 SNHLY, CDR2 FYNNEI. The CDR3 contains 14 residues. Losses at the gene ends were 6 bases for V and 3 bases for J; bases not matched to a gene: 5. CDR3 in amino acids: CASRGQGAYTEAFF. The CDR3 DNA reads TGTGCCAGCAGGGGACAGGGAGCCTACACTGAAGCTTTCTTT.

The rearrangement links TRBV5-1 to TRBJ2-2; 9 bases are a match to TRBD2. V lost 3 bases to trimming and J lost 3 bases; unmatched junction nucleotides: 3. This CDR3 region has 15 residues. Germline-derived CDR1 and CDR2 are SGHRS and YFSETQ. DNA of the CDR3: TGCGCCAGCAGCTGGGGACTAGCAGACACCGGGGAGCTGTTTTTT. This gives the protein CASSWGLADTGELFF.

The chain combines TRBV5-1 with TRBJ1-5; D may be TRBD1 (6 bases). The CDR3 length is 15 residues. Germline V CDR1 and CDR2: SGHRS, YFSETQ. Trimming stripped 4 bases from V and 0 bases from J, with 11 bases between. CDR3 region: CASSPGTFSNQPQHF. CDR3 coding DNA: TGCGCCAGCAGCCCAGGGACATTTAGCAATCAGCCCCAGCATTTT. The full variable domain, rest sourced from reference TRBV5-1 and TRBJ1-5, is KAGVTQTPRYLIKTRGQQVTLSCSPISGHRSVSWYQQTPGQGLQFLFEYFSETQRNKGNFPGRFSGRQFSNSRSEMNVSTLELGDSALYLCASSPGTFSNQPQHFGDGTRLSIL.

This clone appeared a single time. This chain uses TRBV6-1 with TRBJ2-1; 9 bases fit TRBD2. CDR3 size: 13 residues. The V gene end was trimmed by 7 bases and the J gene end by 15 bases; junction bases not matched to a gene: 13. CDR1 is MNHNS, CDR2 SASEGT, per germline. The CDR3 is CASKLEGLAGPFF. CDR3 sequence (DNA): TGTGCCAGCAAATTAGAGGGACTAGCAGGTCCGTTCTTC.

The chain couples TRBV6-1 to TRBJ2-5; 8 bases match TRBD2. V shed 3 bases, J shed 4 bases, and the junction held 7 bases outside the gene matches. Looked up from germline, CDR1 is MNHNS and CDR2 is SASEGT. This CDR3 spans 15 amino acids. The CDR3, as DNA: TGTGCCAGCAGTGACCGGGGGGGGCGCGGAGAGACCCAGTACTTC. It yields the protein CASSDRGGRGETQYF.

The gene calls are TRBV5-4 and TRBJ2-5, with 9 bases that match TRBD2. The germline V gene has CDR1 SGHNT and CDR2 YYREEE (reference sequence). CDR3 length: 15 residues. Trimming removed 7 bases from V and 2 bases from J; junction bases left unmatched: 9. CDR3 in amino acids: CASQSGTSQQETQYF. CDR3 bases: TGTGCCAGCCAGTCCGGGACTAGCCAACAAGAGACCCAGTACTTC.

V usage is TRBV5-1 and J usage is TRBJ1-1; 9 nucleotides agree with TRBD1. Trimming took 4 bases from V and 7 from J; bases not matched to a gene: 11. Looked up from germline, CDR1 is SGHRS and CDR2 is YFSETQ. The CDR3 spans 15 residues. CDR3 sequence (DNA): TGCGCCAGCAGCCCGACCCGGGGGGGACAGGGTGAAGCTTTCTTT. This encodes CASSPTRGGQGEAFF.

This clone was observed a single time. The rearrangement uses TRBV7-9 and TRBJ2-7, with TRBD2 matching 7 bases. The germline CDR1 and CDR2 sequences are SEHNR and FQNEAQ (reference sequence). V lost 0 bases, J lost 4 bases, and 3 bases stayed unmatched. The CDR3 has 14 residues. The CDR3 loop is CASSLASGTYEQYF. In nucleotides, the CDR3 is TGTGCCAGCAGCTTAGCGAGCGGGACGTACGAGCAGTACTTC.

The gene calls are TRBV10-3 and TRBJ2-7, with a possible D match to TRBD1 (5 bases). The CDR3 totals 14 residues. With 6 bases removed from V and 0 bases from J, the gap between germline ends came to 12 bases. Germline V gene sequence: CDR1 ENHRY, CDR2 SYGVKD. The CDR3 region has the DNA TGTGCCATCAGGGACACGACGCACTCCTACGAGCAGTACTTC. This translates into CAIRDTTHSYEQYF.

The rearrangement uses TRBV6-5 and TRBJ2-3; TRBD1 matches at 8 bases. Unmatched junction bases numbered 9, after V lost 8 bases and J lost 2 bases. The CDR3 sequence is 15 residues long. The germline CDR1 and CDR2 sequences are MNHEY and SVGAGI. The CDR3 is CASGTSGGSTDTQYF. CDR3 nucleotide sequence: TGTGCCAGCGGGACCTCAGGGGGCTCCACAGATACGCAGTATTTT.